This TCR beta chain comes out of a study of CD8 T cells in ankylosing spondylitis. Many counts were recorded for this clonotype. Its antigen is undetermined. Study-wide results and limits: According to the report, clones linked to the disease were significantly enriched in matched synovial fluid samples taken from ankylosing spondylitis patients. Peripheral blood samples showed relatively rare disease-linked clones, and these clones were CD8+. Several of the motif variants were reported before in synovial fluid and blood from reactive arthritis. Made up of fewer than 10 highly homologous variants, a TCR beta motif appeared characteristic of ankylosing spondylitis blood.

A quantitative 5'-RACE method, one with molecular barcodes, was used to make TCR beta libraries. One entry per CDR3 protein, called by TCRdb with MiXCR from the 5' RACE reads. The sample holds a few hundred thousand distinct CDR3 sequences, 20% to 25% seen once. Material for sequencing was blood, either unsorted or a sorted T cell fraction (not recorded which). The receptor's source is a male donor with ankylosing spondylitis.

The CDR3 protein is CASSDRATGELFF. The DNA for the CDR3 is TGTGCCAGCAGCGACAGGGCCACCGGGGAGCTGTTTTTT. This chain joins TRBV4-2 and TRBJ2-2; TRBD1 matches 7 bases. Germline V gene lookup returns CDR1 LGHNA and CDR2 YNFKEQ. With V trimmed by 5 bases and J by 4 bases, 1 base remained unmatched. The CDR3 spans 13 residues.